One sample yielded the 22 T cell receptor beta chains listed below, sequenced in a study of spatial heterogeneity in lung cancer. Time point here: sample taken at primary tumor resection. TCRdb passed the 5' RACE reads through MiXCR, listing each CDR3 protein once. The data hold some 6,200 distinct CDR3 sequences, with around 15% observed a single time. Their target antigens are unknown. Study-wide points: Tumor mutation count correlated with how many alpha and beta TCRs expanded intratumorally.

Source: lung tumor tissue, taken at surgery. Every receptor here comes from a male donor with early-stage non-small cell lung cancer.

There are many counts of this clonotype. The size of this beta chain means little, since it is a stray read in a library made for alpha chains. The CDR3 DNA reads TGTGCCAGCGCATTGAACACTGAAGCTTTCTTT. It is translated as CASALNTEAFF. This chain uses TRBV28 with TRBJ1-1; D gene ambiguous. Germline V gene lookup returns CDR1 MDHEN and CDR2 SYDVKM. Trimming stripped 8 bases from V and 0 bases from J, with 4 bases between. CDR3 size: 11 residues.

This clonotype occurred many times. Little can be read into the size of this beta chain, an off-target read in a library designed for alpha chains. V is TRBV11-2 and J is TRBJ2-1; D remains ambiguous. The V and J ends lost 0 bases and 9 bases respectively, with 9 bases between them. Looked up from germline, CDR1 is SGHAT and CDR2 is FQNNGV. The CDR3 extends over 13 amino acids. The CDR3 loop is CASSLDLVTEQFF. The CDR3 nucleotides read TGTGCCAGCAGCTTAGATCTGGTCACTGAGCAGTTCTTC. The variable domain in full, completed from reference TRBV11-2 and TRBJ2-1, reads EAGVAQSPRYKIIEKRQSVAFWCNPISGHATLYWYQQILGQGPKLLIQFQNNGVVDDSQLPKDRFSAERLKGVDSTLKIQPAKLEDSAVYLCASSLDLVTEQFFGPGTRLTVL.

Details on this clonotype: This beta chain slipped into a library made for alpha chains as a stray read, so its size is not meaningful. The rearrangement uses TRBV11-2 and TRBJ1-1; a weak D match, TRBD1 (5 bases). This CDR3 contains 15 residues. V was shortened by 5 bases and J by 0 bases, with 13 bases between the two germline ends. CDR1 is SGHAT and CDR2 is FQNNGV in the germline V gene. This chain's CDR3 is CASSPGARVNTEAFF. The CDR3 nucleotides are TGTGCCAGCAGCCCCGGCGCCAGGGTGAACACTGAAGCTTTCTTT.

Note on this clonotype: A library prepared for alpha chains yielded this beta chain as an off-target read; its size is of little meaning. The rearrangement uses TRBV7-2 and TRBJ2-3; 10 bases agree with TRBD2. V shed 7 bases and J 4 bases; nucleotides not matched to a gene: 14. The CDR3 has 17 amino acids. Germline assignment: CDR1 SGHTA and CDR2 FQGNSA. The CDR3 sequence is CASKPGIIAGGADTQYF. DNA of the CDR3: TGTGCCAGCAAACCGGGGATAATAGCGGGAGGAGCAGATACGCAGTATTTT.

This clonotype was counted at least ten times. This beta chain is a stray sequence in a library constructed for alpha chains; its clone size is not meaningful. The V and J genes are TRBV6-6 and TRBJ2-5, with TRBD2 matching over 9 bases. Germline V gene sequence: CDR1 MNHNY, CDR2 SVGAGI (reference sequence). This CDR3 is 15 amino acids long. Trimming removed 3 bases from V and 5 bases from J; junction bases left unmatched: 7. CDR3 coding DNA: TGTGCCAGCAGTTATGATTCGCGGGAGGGTGAGACCCAGTACTTC. It yields the protein CASSYDSREGETQYF.

This clonotype was observed at least ten times. This beta chain turned up in a library designed for alpha chains; as an off-target read, its abundance says little. V usage is TRBV24-1 and J usage is TRBJ2-3; 11 bases map to TRBD2. The germline CDR1 and CDR2 sequences are KGHDR and SFDVKD. CDR3 length equals 17 residues. V gave up 4 bases and J gave up 2 bases; unmatched junction bases: 7. DNA of the CDR3: TGTGCCACCAGTGACCCTGGGACTAGCGGCCTCACAGATACGCAGTATTTT. Translation: CATSDPGTSGLTDTQYF.

In its sample, this clonotype ranks as medium-sized. A library prepared for alpha chains yielded this beta chain as an off-target read; its size is of little meaning. The V and J genes are TRBV12-3 or TRBV12-4 and TRBJ1-1; D is uncertain. Trimming took off 3 bases at V and 4 bases at J, with 6 bases between the two ends. The CDR3 totals 12 residues. The CDR3 spells CASSLRSTEAFF. The CDR3 DNA is TGTGCCAGCAGTTTGCGGAGCACTGAAGCTTTCTTT.

As regards this clonotype: Within a library made for alpha chains, this beta chain is off target, and its count is uninformative. The rearrangement joins TRBV3-1 to TRBJ1-5, with D perhaps TRBD1 (6 bases). Looked up from germline, CDR1 is LGHDT and CDR2 is YNNKEL (reference sequence). Trimming removed 4 bases at V and 6 bases at J, with 10 bases between. This CDR3 contains 13 residues. The CDR3 DNA reads TGTGCCAGCAGCCCCGGACAGCTTCAGCCCCAGCATTTT. Translating gives CASSPGQLQPQHF.

This clonotype was seen at least ten times. Since the library was made to target alpha chains, this beta chain is a stray read and its abundance is not meaningful. The chain uses TRBV6-6 and TRBJ2-2, with 8 positions matching TRBD1. The CDR3 runs to 14 residues. V lost 5 bases to trimming and J lost 7 bases; unmatched junction nucleotides: 6. Germline assignment: CDR1 MNHNY and CDR2 SVGAGI (reference sequence). The CDR3 loop reads CASSPQGARGELFF. CDR3 DNA sequence: TGTGCCAGCAGTCCCCAGGGGGCGCGCGGGGAGCTGTTTTTT.

By its share, this clonotype is medium-sized. With the library built for alpha chains, this beta chain is off target and its frequency is not meaningful. This rearrangement joins TRBV5-1 to TRBJ2-1; D uncertain. The V gene lost 4 bases and the J gene lost 1 base, with 9 bases spanning the gap. CDR1 is SGHRS and CDR2 is YFSETQ in the germline V gene. The CDR3 is 14 residues long. CDR3 DNA: TGCGCCAGCAGCCCCGTAGGTTCCTACAATGAGCAGTTCTTC. Its translation is CASSPVGSYNEQFF.

This clonotype showed up many times. Since the library was made to target alpha chains, this beta chain is a stray read and its abundance is not meaningful. Here the CDR3 DNA reads TGTGCCAGCTCACCAGCGGGGAATACGCAGTATTTT. This translates into CASSPAGNTQYF. The chain is built from TRBV18 and TRBJ2-3; a weak D match, TRBD2 (6 bases). Trimming removed 2 bases from V and 7 bases from J, with 7 bases in between. In germline, CDR1 is KGHSH, CDR2 LQKENI. The CDR3 totals 12 residues.

This clonotype was counted between two and nine times. With the library built for alpha chains, this beta chain is off target and its frequency is not meaningful. The chain links TRBV12-3 or TRBV12-4 to TRBJ2-5; 7 bases match TRBD1. The CDR3 is made up of 14 amino acids. V lost 3 bases and J lost 3; bases outside the gene matches: 4. The CDR3 DNA is TGTGCCAGCAGTTTTACCGGGACAGAAGAGACCCAGTACTTC. Translating gives CASSFTGTEETQYF.

This clonotype rates as medium-sized (0.01 to 0.1%). This beta chain is a stray read from a library made for alpha chains; its abundance is not meaningful. The chain combines TRBV29-1 with TRBJ2-2; perhaps TRBD1 as D (6 bases). Germline V lookup: CDR1 SQVTM, CDR2 ANQGSEA. This CDR3 is 14 amino acids long. Trimming took off 5 bases at V and 2 bases at J, with 12 bases between the two ends. CDR3 nucleotides: TGCAGCGTTAATCAGGACAGAAACACCGGGGAGCTGTTTTTT. It encodes CSVNQDRNTGELFF.

This clonotype came up many times. The library was prepared for alpha chains; this beta chain is a stray read, so its frequency means little. The CDR3, as DNA: TGCAGTGCTGCTAGTGGGGCCAACGTCCTGACTTTC. It is translated as CSAASGANVLTF. This chain uses TRBV20-1 with TRBJ2-6; D is unresolved. Germline V lookup: CDR1 DFQATT, CDR2 SNEGSKA (reference sequence). V was pared by 5 bases and J by 3 bases, with 5 bases between. The CDR3 has 12 amino acids.

This clonotype was seen at least ten times. This beta chain is an off-target read within a library intended for alpha chains, so its frequency means little. This chain connects TRBV27 to TRBJ2-7; TRBD1 matches at 9 bases. Per germline, CDR1 MNHEY and CDR2 SMNVEV (reference sequence). V lost 7 bases to trimming and J lost 0 bases; unmatched junction nucleotides: 10. The CDR3 length is 16 residues. The CDR3 sequence: CASTLIGGQGSYEQYF. Written as DNA, the CDR3 is TGTGCCAGCACCTTGATTGGGGGACAGGGCTCCTACGAGCAGTACTTC.

Regarding this clonotype: This beta chain is a stray read from a library made for alpha chains; its abundance is not meaningful. The J gene is TRBJ2-7, the V gene TRBV4-2, with D perhaps matching TRBD1 (6 bases). Germline CDR1 LGHNA, CDR2 YNFKEQ. V lost 2 bases and J 6 bases, leaving 17 bases between the germline ends. The CDR3 runs 15 residues. The CDR3 sequence: CASSQPGTMDSEQYF. CDR3 bases: TGTGCCAGCAGCCAACCCGGGACAATGGACTCCGAGCAGTACTTC.

A note on this clonotype: This beta chain turned up in a library designed for alpha chains; as an off-target read, its abundance says little. The chain employs TRBV6-5 and TRBJ1-5, with 8 bases identical to TRBD1. J gave up 1 base and V 6 bases, and 5 bases lay outside the gene matches. The CDR3 runs 15 residues. CDR1 MNHEY and CDR2 SVGAGI come from the germline V gene. The CDR3 region is CASRAQGGSNQPQHF. CDR3 sequence (DNA): TGTGCCAGCAGGGCACAGGGGGGGAGCAATCAGCCCCAGCATTTT.

Within the sample, this clonotype is large. The library was built for alpha chains, so this beta chain is an off-target read and its size means little. The chain employs TRBV20-1 and TRBJ2-7, with D maybe TRBD2 (5 bases). This CDR3 spans 11 amino acids. CDR1 is DFQATT, CDR2 SNEGSKA, per germline (reference sequence). With 7 bases removed from V and 7 bases from J, the gap between germline ends came to 14 bases. In DNA form, the CDR3 reads TGCAGTGGATCCCACGGGAATGAGCAGTACTTC. The encoded protein is CSGSHGNEQYF.

On this clonotype: A library made for alpha chains picked up this beta chain off target, so its size means little. The V gene is TRBV7-9, the J gene TRBJ2-7; 9 nucleotides align to TRBD1. This CDR3 has 14 residues. CDR1 is SEHNR and CDR2 is FQNEAQ in the germline V gene (reference sequence). V trimming: 5 bases; J trimming: 6 bases; junction bases outside the gene matches: 8. The CDR3 reads CASSTTGGATEQYF. The CDR3 DNA follows: TGTGCCAGCAGCACAACAGGGGGCGCGACCGAGCAGTACTTC.

This clonotype was recorded a few times. This beta chain was picked up by a library intended for alpha chains and is off target, so its count carries little meaning. V is TRBV29-1 and J is TRBJ2-3; no firm D call. Looked up from germline, CDR1 is SQVTM and CDR2 is ANQGSEA. This CDR3 comprises 13 residues. The ends were cut back, 3 bases at V and 0 bases at J, with 7 bases in the middle. Here the CDR3 DNA reads TGCAGCGTTGAGGTGACTAGCACAGATACGCAGTATTTT. This encodes CSVEVTSTDTQYF.

This clonotype was seen repeatedly, ten times or more. This beta chain was picked up by a library intended for alpha chains and is off target, so its count carries little meaning. The chain is built from TRBV7-1 and TRBJ2-6, with 9 bases matching TRBD1. TRBV7-1 is labeled an ORF, and its function is uncertain. Trimming took 5 bases from V and 19 from J; bases not matched to a gene: 18. This CDR3 spans 15 amino acids. The DNA of the CDR3 is TGTGCCAGCAGCAAACCGGGACAGGGTAGGACGGAGACTACTTTC. The encoded protein is CASSKPGQGRTETTF.

This clonotype has at least ten counts. This beta chain appears as a stray read in a library generated for alpha chains; its size is not informative. This rearrangement joins TRBV27 to TRBJ2-2; D gene unclear. Germline V gene lookup returns CDR1 MNHEY and CDR2 SMNVEV (reference sequence). Trimming left V 8 bases short and J 4 bases short, with 5 bases between. CDR3 length equals 11 residues. The CDR3 reads CASAPTGELFF. CDR3 sequence (DNA): TGTGCCAGCGCCCCCACCGGGGAGCTGTTTTTT.